The 16 T cell receptor beta chains below were found in one sample sequenced in a study of blood T cell repertoires in COVID-19. Profiled with immunoSEQ multiplex PCR; TCRdb holds only in-frame clones, not every one. The sample has a few hundred thousand clones; approximately 88% are singletons. The specimen was peripheral blood. The receptors originated from a woman in her fifties or sixties with COVID-19, enrolled during active disease.

The V call is TRBV5-6, the J call TRBJ2-1; D not resolved. Trimming left V 1 base short and J 8 bases short, with 13 bases between. This CDR3 has 14 residues. Germline-derived CDR1 and CDR2 are SGHDT and YYEEEE. CDR3 DNA: TGTGCCAGCAGCTTGTCAGGCCCTCGAGATGAGCAGTTCTTC. Amino acid sequence: CASSLSGPRDEQFF.

This clone was recorded a few times. The CDR3 bases are TGCGCCAGCAGCCCCCAGGCAGGGGGGGAAAAACTGTTTTTT. Amino acid sequence: CASSPQAGGEKLFF. The V and J genes are TRBV5-1 and TRBJ1-4; 7 bases match TRBD1. CDR1 SGHRS and CDR2 YFSETQ come from the germline V gene. Germline trimming cut 4 bases from V and 8 bases from J; bases unmatched to any gene: 8. The CDR3 contains 14 residues.

A remark on this clone: This sample also contains other DNA sequences that code for the same CDR3. J is TRBJ2-7 and V is TRBV7-6; maybe TRBD1 (6 bases). CDR3 length: 11 residues. The germline V and J ends were trimmed by 2 bases and 7 bases, with 6 bases remaining between them. Germline V gene data show CDR1 as SGHVS and CDR2 as FNYEAQ. DNA for the CDR3: TGTGCCAGCAGCTTACAGGGGGAGCAGTACTTC. Translation: CASSLQGEQYF.

DNA of the CDR3: TGCGCCAGCAGCCAAGATACTAGCGGGGCGTACGAGCAGTACTTC. It encodes CASSQDTSGAYEQYF. The chain employs TRBV4-1 and TRBJ2-7; 10 positions agree with TRBD2. CDR1 is MGHRA and CDR2 is YSYEKL in the germline V gene. The V and J ends lost 0 bases and 4 bases, in that order; junction bases with no gene match: 3. The CDR3 spans 15 residues.

The CDR3 loop is CAGRPGLASADTQYF. CDR3 DNA sequence: TGTGCCGGACGACCGGGACTAGCCTCGGCAGATACGCAGTATTTT. The rearrangement uses TRBV2 and TRBJ2-3; TRBD2 agrees at 9 bases. The trim removed 11 bases at V and 4 bases at J, leaving 13 bases unmatched. Germline-derived CDR1 and CDR2 are SNHLY and FYNNEI. This CDR3 is built from 15 residues.

The rearrangement joins TRBV19 to TRBJ1-1, with D perhaps matching TRBD1 (6 bases). This CDR3 region has 13 residues. CDR1 LNHDA and CDR2 SQIVND come from the germline V gene (reference sequence). The V end lost 7 bases, the J end lost 8 bases, and 17 bases lay between the germline ends. The DNA for the CDR3 is TGTGCCAGTACCACAGGGTTCTGGAGAGAAGCTTTCTTT. The encoded protein is CASTTGFWREAFF.

This clone was seen only once. The rearrangement uses TRBV5-5 and TRBJ2-6, with D perhaps matching TRBD1 (5 bases). CDR1 and CDR2 from the germline V gene are SGHKS and YYEKEE (reference sequence). This CDR3 comprises 18 residues. Trimming cost V 4 bases and J 2 bases, with 19 bases left between them. For the CDR3, the DNA is TGTGCCAGCAGCACCGGACAAACGAATTCCCCTGGGGCCAACGTCCTGACTTTC. Protein product: CASSTGQTNSPGANVLTF.

The J gene is TRBJ1-1, the V gene TRBV5-4; 10 positions agree with TRBD1. This CDR3 comprises 15 residues. Losses at the gene ends were 5 bases for V and 0 bases for J; bases not matched to a gene: 4. From germline, CDR1 is SGHNT and CDR2 YYREEE (reference sequence). The CDR3 spells CASRTGGGVNTEAFF. CDR3 sequence (DNA): TGTGCCAGCAGGACAGGGGGCGGGGTGAACACTGAAGCTTTCTTT.

The rearrangement uses TRBV20-1 and TRBJ1-1, with D unresolved. The CDR3 sequence is 11 residues long. Deletions cut 5 bases from V and 4 bases from J, with 8 bases between. CDR1 DFQATT and CDR2 SNEGSKA come from the germline V gene (reference sequence). The CDR3: CSAYQATEAFF. CDR3 coding DNA: TGCAGTGCTTATCAGGCCACTGAAGCTTTCTTT.

The CDR3 reads CASSLNPSDYGYTF. The CDR3 DNA follows: TGTGCCAGCAGCCTAAATCCAAGCGACTATGGCTACACCTTC. V and J are TRBV4-2 and TRBJ1-2; D is ambiguous. CDR1 is LGHNA and CDR2 is YNFKEQ in the germline V gene. The CDR3 totals 14 residues. V was cut by 4 bases and J by 3 bases, with 12 bases left in between.

The V and J genes are TRBV7-6 and TRBJ1-4; D is undetermined. Germline CDR1 reads SGHVS; CDR2 reads FNYEAQ. This CDR3 has 14 amino acids. Trimming left V 5 bases short and J 11 bases short, with 18 bases between. CDR3 sequence: CASSQNHNMRKLFF. The CDR3 DNA follows: TGTGCCAGCAGCCAAAACCACAACATGAGGAAACTGTTTTTT.

CDR3 nucleotide sequence: TGCGCCAGCAGCTTGGTGCAGGGGGCTATCTCCTACGAGCAGTACTTC. The encoded protein is CASSLVQGAISYEQYF. The chain employs TRBV5-1 and TRBJ2-7; 8 bases are a match to TRBD1. The germline V gene encodes CDR1 SGHRS and CDR2 YFSETQ. J lost 0 bases, V lost 0 bases, and 5 bases had no gene match. CDR3 length equals 16 residues.

The chain combines TRBV5-5 with TRBJ2-7; 13 nucleotides match TRBD2. The CDR3 covers 17 residues. V shed 2 bases and J 0 bases; nucleotides not matched to a gene: 5. From germline, CDR1 is SGHKS and CDR2 YYEKEE (reference sequence). The CDR3 bases are TGTGCCAGCAGCTTCGGACTAGCGGGGGTCTACTCCTACGAGCAGTACTTC. Protein: CASSFGLAGVYSYEQYF.

V is TRBV2 and J is TRBJ1-1, with 10 bases fitting TRBD1. Germline V gives CDR1 SNHLY, CDR2 FYNNEI. The J segment lost 5 bases and the V segment lost 7 bases, leaving 7 bases of the junction unmatched. The CDR3 runs 14 residues. In DNA, the CDR3 is TGTGCCAGCACCGCTAGGACAGGGGGAACTGAAGCTTTCTTT. Amino acid sequence: CASTARTGGTEAFF.

This chain links TRBV11-2 with TRBJ2-4; 7 nucleotides agree with TRBD1. Germline CDR1 and CDR2: SGHAT and FQNNGV. The junction had 7 bases not matched to a gene; V was cut back by 0 bases and J by 8 bases. The CDR3 loop spans 15 amino acids. CDR3 coding DNA: TGTGCCAGCAGCTTAGATCCGGGACAGTGGGACATTCAGTACTTC. This translates into CASSLDPGQWDIQYF. Full variable domain (outside the CDR3, taken from reference TRBV11-2 and TRBJ2-4): EAGVAQSPRYKIIEKRQSVAFWCNPISGHATLYWYQQILGQGPKLLIQFQNNGVVDDSQLPKDRFSAERLKGVDSTLKIQPAKLEDSAVYLCASSLDPGQWDIQYFGAGTRLSVL.

This chain uses TRBV30 with TRBJ2-7; possibly TRBD1 for D (6 bases). The CDR3 is made up of 13 amino acids. Trimming took off 4 bases at V and 1 base at J, with 11 bases between the two ends. Germline V gene sequence: CDR1 GTSNPN, CDR2 SVGIG (reference sequence). Written as DNA, the CDR3 is TGTGCCTGGAAATTACAGGGTTCCTACGAGCAGTACTTC. Protein: CAWKLQGSYEQYF.